These T cell receptor beta chains were read from a single sample in a study of technical replicates of blood from four donors. Some clones are missing from TCRdb's copy, which holds only in-frame ones; the method was immunoSEQ multiplex PCR. The sample yields tens of thousands of clones, about 96% seen once. Sequencing input: T cells isolated from PBMCs. The receptor set was obtained from a human donor in good health. Each CDR3 is given with its conserved first and last residue. Each record gives: CDR3 DNA, CDR3 protein, V gene, D gene, J gene, clone size. A D gene is named only where the DNA matches it firmly. Rows may omit the clone size; those that give it use once, few, many or a size class.

DNA: TGTGCCAGCAGCCCATATGGCCCCGTTCCGGCGGGCGGCTACACCTTC
CDR3: CASSPYGPVPAGGYTF
V: TRBV13
D: -
J: TRBJ1-2
size: -

DNA: TGCAGCGTTGACAAGCGCAGGGGGATCATGAGGAACACTGAAGCTTTCTTT
CDR3: CSVDKRRGIMRNTEAFF
V: TRBV29-1
D: TRBD1
J: TRBJ1-1
size: -

DNA: TGTGCCAGCACCTCCGAGGGGGCGGGCACTGAAGCTTTCTTT
CDR3: CASTSEGAGTEAFF
V: TRBV13
D: TRBD1
J: TRBJ1-1
size: -

DNA: TGCAGCGTTGCGGGACAGAGAAATGAGCAGTTCTTC
CDR3: CSVAGQRNEQFF
V: TRBV29-1
D: TRBD1
J: TRBJ2-1
size: once

DNA: TGTGCCAGCAGTTATAGCGGGGTCAGGTTGTACGAGCAGTACTTC
CDR3: CASSYSGVRLYEQYF
V: TRBV6-5
D: TRBD2
J: TRBJ2-7
size: -

DNA: TGTGCCAGCAGCCAAGCGGGAACGGCAGAGACCCAGTACTTC
CDR3: CASSQAGTAETQYF
V: TRBV7-2
D: TRBD2
J: TRBJ2-5
size: -

DNA: TGTGCCAGCAGCTCCCTAAGGGATTGGGAGTATGGCTACACCTTC
CDR3: CASSSLRDWEYGYTF
V: TRBV7-2
D: -
J: TRBJ1-2
size: -

DNA: TGTGCCAGCAGGACTTCTTCCTACGAGCAGTACTTC
CDR3: CASRTSSYEQYF
V: TRBV2
D: -
J: TRBJ2-7
size: -

DNA: TGCGCCAGCAGCTTGTCGGGAGGAGGGCACGAGCAGTACTTC
CDR3: CASSLSGGGHEQYF
V: TRBV5-1
D: TRBD2
J: TRBJ2-7
size: -

DNA: TGTGCCAGCAGCGTACGGACAGGGATCGGACTTACTGGGGCCAACGTCCTGACTTTC
CDR3: CASSVRTGIGLTGANVLTF
V: TRBV13
D: TRBD1
J: TRBJ2-6
size: -

DNA: TGTGCCAGCAGCAAGTCTCAGGGGGGCTACGAGCAGTACTTC
CDR3: CASSKSQGGYEQYF
V: TRBV21-1
D: -
J: TRBJ2-7
size: -

DNA: TGCGCCAGCAGCCAAGTCCCGGGACAGGCGGAGACCCAGTACTTC
CDR3: CASSQVPGQAETQYF
V: TRBV4-1
D: TRBD1
J: TRBJ2-5
size: -

DNA: TGTGCCAGCTCACCACCAAGCCCCCGCGCCTATGGCTACACCTTC
CDR3: CASSPPSPRAYGYTF
V: TRBV18
D: -
J: TRBJ1-2
size: -

DNA: TGTGCCAGCAGATACCAGGGCACCGGGGAGCTGTTTTTT
CDR3: CASRYQGTGELFF
V: TRBV6-4
D: -
J: TRBJ2-2
size: -

DNA: TGCGCCAGCACGGCGGGAGAGGAGACCCAGTACTTC
CDR3: CASTAGEETQYF
V: TRBV5-1
D: TRBD2
J: TRBJ2-5
size: -

DNA: TGTGCCAGCAGCGGGGGGGACAGAGTTTACGAGCAGTACTTC
CDR3: CASSGGDRVYEQYF
V: TRBV9
D: -
J: TRBJ2-7
size: -

DNA: TGTGCCAGCAGTTTAGACGGACGAAGCGGGAGGGCCGAGTGGTTGAATGAGCAGTTCTTC
CDR3: CASSLDGRSGRAEWLNEQFF
V: TRBV27
D: TRBD2
J: TRBJ2-1
size: -

DNA: TGCGCCAGCAGCCCCTTACCGGGACTAGCGGGGGAAGATGAGCAGTTCTTC
CDR3: CASSPLPGLAGEDEQFF
V: TRBV5-1
D: TRBD2
J: TRBJ2-1
size: -

DNA: TGCAGCGCTGTAAAAGGGGGTACAGATACGCAGTATTTT
CDR3: CSAVKGGTDTQYF
V: TRBV29-1
D: -
J: TRBJ2-3
size: -

DNA: TGTGCCAGCAGCTTAGGGCCCACAGGTTGGGCTTTCTTT
CDR3: CASSLGPTGWAFF
V: TRBV7-2
D: -
J: TRBJ1-1
size: -

DNA: TGTGCCAGCAGTGTCCAGGGGGCAAAAGAGACCCAGTACTTC
CDR3: CASSVQGAKETQYF
V: TRBV6-1
D: TRBD1
J: TRBJ2-5
size: -

DNA: TGTGCCAGCAGACTTGGGACAGTGAACACCGGGGAGCTGTTTTTT
CDR3: CASRLGTVNTGELFF
V: TRBV7-9
D: TRBD1
J: TRBJ2-2
size: -

DNA: TGTGCCAGCACTACGGACAGCTTTGAGCAGTACTTC
CDR3: CASTTDSFEQYF
V: TRBV6-5
D: -
J: TRBJ2-7
size: -

DNA: TGTGCCAGCAGTTACTCAACAGTCGATGAAAAACTGTTTTTT
CDR3: CASSYSTVDEKLFF
V: TRBV6-5
D: -
J: TRBJ1-4
size: -

DNA: TGTGCCAGCAGCCCCGTGACAGGGGTTTTTAGCAATCAGCCCCAGCATTTT
CDR3: CASSPVTGVFSNQPQHF
V: TRBV28
D: TRBD1
J: TRBJ1-5
size: once

DNA: TGTGCCAGTAGTATAACGACAGGGGGTTCCAATCAGCCCCAGCATTTT
CDR3: CASSITTGGSNQPQHF
V: TRBV19
D: TRBD1
J: TRBJ1-5
size: -

DNA: TGCGCCAGCAGTGAGCCAAGACTAGCGGGAGGGACAAACACCGGGGAGCTGTTTTTT
CDR3: CASSEPRLAGGTNTGELFF
V: TRBV10-2
D: TRBD2
J: TRBJ2-2
size: -

DNA: TGTGCCAGCAGCTTGACACCGAACAGGGGTACCGGGGAGCTGTTTTTT
CDR3: CASSLTPNRGTGELFF
V: TRBV5-4
D: TRBD1
J: TRBJ2-2
size: -

DNA: TGTGCCAGCAGTGATACGTTGGGAGGAGGAAACATTCAGTACTTC
CDR3: CASSDTLGGGNIQYF
V: TRBV2
D: -
J: TRBJ2-4
size: -

DNA: TGTGCCAGCACCCTTCAAGGACAGGGGTCCTCTGGAAACACCATATATTTT
CDR3: CASTLQGQGSSGNTIYF
V: TRBV11-3
D: TRBD1
J: TRBJ1-3
size: -

DNA: TGCAGCGTTGAAGATTACAGGGACTCTGGGGCCAACGTCCTGACTTTC
CDR3: CSVEDYRDSGANVLTF
V: TRBV29-1
D: -
J: TRBJ2-6
size: -

DNA: TGTGCCAGCAGACCTCTCGCCAGGGGCTACAATGAGCAGTTCTTC
CDR3: CASRPLARGYNEQFF
V: TRBV6-6
D: -
J: TRBJ2-1
size: -

DNA: TGTGCCAGCAGCCAAGTCGGAGGAATAGGTGAGCAGTTCTTC
CDR3: CASSQVGGIGEQFF
V: TRBV14
D: -
J: TRBJ2-1
size: -

DNA: TGTGCCAGCAGTTTCCTGGGGGACAAAGCTTTCTTT
CDR3: CASSFLGDKAFF
V: TRBV27
D: -
J: TRBJ1-1
size: -

DNA: TGTGCCAGCAGTGAAGGGAGGGGAACTAACTATGGCTACACCTTC
CDR3: CASSEGRGTNYGYTF
V: TRBV2
D: -
J: TRBJ1-2
size: -

DNA: TGCGCCAGCAGCCAAGTACCACAGGGTAGCAATCAGCCCCAGCATTTT
CDR3: CASSQVPQGSNQPQHF
V: TRBV4-1
D: -
J: TRBJ1-5
size: -

DNA: TGTGCCAGCAGCTCCCCGGACAGGGGCGAAGCTTTCTTT
CDR3: CASSSPDRGEAFF
V: TRBV16
D: TRBD1
J: TRBJ1-1
size: -

DNA: TGTGCCAGCAGCCCACTCGGGGGTTGGAACACCGGGGAGCTGTTTTTT
CDR3: CASSPLGGWNTGELFF
V: TRBV27
D: -
J: TRBJ2-2
size: once

DNA: TGTGCCATCAGTGAGCCGGGGACTAGGAACAATGAGCAGTTCTTC
CDR3: CAISEPGTRNNEQFF
V: TRBV10-3
D: TRBD2
J: TRBJ2-1
size: -

DNA: TGCGCCAGCAGCCCTCAGACAGGCCAAGAGACCCAGTACTTC
CDR3: CASSPQTGQETQYF
V: TRBV5-1
D: -
J: TRBJ2-5
size: -

DNA: TGTGCCAGCAGCCCGCGGAGCGAGTATACGCAGTATTTT
CDR3: CASSPRSEYTQYF
V: TRBV7-9
D: -
J: TRBJ2-3
size: -

DNA: TGCAGCGTGCTAACCCAGGGACTAGTGGGTAGTGAGACCCAGTACTTC
CDR3: CSVLTQGLVGSETQYF
V: TRBV29-1
D: TRBD2
J: TRBJ2-5
size: once

DNA: TGCGCCAGCAGCTCGGGACAGAACACCGGGGAGCTGTTTTTT
CDR3: CASSSGQNTGELFF
V: TRBV5-1
D: -
J: TRBJ2-2
size: -

DNA: TGTGCCAGCAGTTACGTTAGACAAAATGAGCAGTTCTTC
CDR3: CASSYVRQNEQFF
V: TRBV6-6
D: -
J: TRBJ2-1
size: -

DNA: TGCGCCAGCAAGATCGACAGGGATGATGGCTACACCTTC
CDR3: CASKIDRDDGYTF
V: TRBV5-1
D: TRBD1
J: TRBJ1-2
size: -

DNA: TGTGCCAGCAGCAAAGCGCAGGGACAACGAGAAGCTTTCTTT
CDR3: CASSKAQGQREAFF
V: TRBV21-1
D: -
J: TRBJ1-1
size: -

DNA: TGTGCCAGCATCGCAGGGACAGGGGTCTACAATGAGCAGTTCTTC
CDR3: CASIAGTGVYNEQFF
V: TRBV11-1
D: TRBD1
J: TRBJ2-1
size: -

DNA: TGTGCCATCAGGCCCCTAGGTGGCACCGGGGAGCTGTTTTTT
CDR3: CAIRPLGGTGELFF
V: TRBV10-3
D: -
J: TRBJ2-2
size: -

DNA: TGCGCCAGCAGCTTGGGAGCGGCAGATACGCAGTATTTT
CDR3: CASSLGAADTQYF
V: TRBV5-1
D: -
J: TRBJ2-3
size: -